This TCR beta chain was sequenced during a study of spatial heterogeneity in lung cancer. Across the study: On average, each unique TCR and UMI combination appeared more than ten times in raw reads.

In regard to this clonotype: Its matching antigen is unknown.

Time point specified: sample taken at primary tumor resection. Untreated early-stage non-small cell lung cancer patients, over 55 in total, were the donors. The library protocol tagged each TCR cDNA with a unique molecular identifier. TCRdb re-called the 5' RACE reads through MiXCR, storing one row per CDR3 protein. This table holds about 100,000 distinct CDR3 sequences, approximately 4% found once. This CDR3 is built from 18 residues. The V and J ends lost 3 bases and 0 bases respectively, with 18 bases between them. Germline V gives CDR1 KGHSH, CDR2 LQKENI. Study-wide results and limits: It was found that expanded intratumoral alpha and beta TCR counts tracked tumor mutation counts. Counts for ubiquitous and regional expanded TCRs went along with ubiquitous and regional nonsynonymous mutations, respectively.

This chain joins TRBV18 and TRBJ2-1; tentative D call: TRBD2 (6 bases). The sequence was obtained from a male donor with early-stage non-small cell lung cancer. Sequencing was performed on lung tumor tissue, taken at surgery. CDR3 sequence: CASSPPRSGGSSYNEQFF. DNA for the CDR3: TGTGCCAGCTCACCGCCCCGGTCCGGGGGAAGCTCCTACAATGAGCAGTTCTTC.